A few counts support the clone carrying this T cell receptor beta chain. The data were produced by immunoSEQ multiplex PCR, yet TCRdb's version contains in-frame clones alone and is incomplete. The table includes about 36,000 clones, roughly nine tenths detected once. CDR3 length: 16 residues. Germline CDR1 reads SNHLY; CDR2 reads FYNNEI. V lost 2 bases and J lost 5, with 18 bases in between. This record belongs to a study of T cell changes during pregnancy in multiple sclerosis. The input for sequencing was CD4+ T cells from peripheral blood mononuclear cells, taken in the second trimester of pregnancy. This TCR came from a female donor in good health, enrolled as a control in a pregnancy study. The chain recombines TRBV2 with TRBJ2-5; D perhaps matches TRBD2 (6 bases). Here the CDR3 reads CASSERRTGDRETQYF. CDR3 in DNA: TGTGCCAGCAGTGAAAGGCGAACGGGAGATCGGGAGACCCAGTACTTC.